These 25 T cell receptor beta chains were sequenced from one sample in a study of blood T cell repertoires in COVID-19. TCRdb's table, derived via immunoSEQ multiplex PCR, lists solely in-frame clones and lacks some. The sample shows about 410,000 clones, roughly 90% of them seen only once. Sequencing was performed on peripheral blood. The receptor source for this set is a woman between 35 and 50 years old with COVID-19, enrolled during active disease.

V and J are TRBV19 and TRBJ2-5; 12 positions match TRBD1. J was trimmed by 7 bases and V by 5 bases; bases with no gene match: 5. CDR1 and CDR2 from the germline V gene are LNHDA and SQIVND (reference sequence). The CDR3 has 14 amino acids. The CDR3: CASSLPGQGATQYF. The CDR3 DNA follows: TGTGCCAGTAGTCTGCCGGGACAGGGGGCGACCCAGTACTTC. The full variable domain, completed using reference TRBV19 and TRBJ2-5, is DGGITQSPKYLFRKEGQNVTLSCEQNLNHDAMYWYRQDPGQGLRLIYYSQIVNDFQKGDIAEGYSVSREKKESFPLTVTSAQKNPTAFYLCASSLPGQGATQYFGPGTRLLVL.

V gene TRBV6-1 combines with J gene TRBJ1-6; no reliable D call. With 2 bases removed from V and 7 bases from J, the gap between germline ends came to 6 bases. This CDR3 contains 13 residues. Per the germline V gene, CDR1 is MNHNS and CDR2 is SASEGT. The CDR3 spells CASSEHGNSPLHF. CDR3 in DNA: TGTGCCAGCAGTGAACACGGGAATTCACCCCTCCACTTT.

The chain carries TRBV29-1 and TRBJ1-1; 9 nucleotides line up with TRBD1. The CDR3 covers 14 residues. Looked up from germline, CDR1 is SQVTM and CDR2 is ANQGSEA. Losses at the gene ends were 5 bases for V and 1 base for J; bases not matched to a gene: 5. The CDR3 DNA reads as TGCAGCGTTAGGACAGGGGTTGCGAACACTGAAGCTTTCTTT. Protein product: CSVRTGVANTEAFF.

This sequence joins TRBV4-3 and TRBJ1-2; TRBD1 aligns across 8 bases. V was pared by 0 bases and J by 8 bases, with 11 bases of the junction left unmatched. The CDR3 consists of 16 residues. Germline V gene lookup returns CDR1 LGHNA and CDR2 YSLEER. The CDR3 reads CASSQDPPQGAGGYTF. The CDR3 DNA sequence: TGCGCCAGCAGCCAAGATCCCCCCCAGGGGGCAGGAGGCTACACCTTC.

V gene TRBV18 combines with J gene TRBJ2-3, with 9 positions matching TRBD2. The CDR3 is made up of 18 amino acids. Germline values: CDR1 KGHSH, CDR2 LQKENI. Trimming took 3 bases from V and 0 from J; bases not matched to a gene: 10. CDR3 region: CASSPRLAGISSTDTQYF. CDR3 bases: TGTGCCAGCTCACCTCGCCTAGCGGGAATATCTAGCACAGATACGCAGTATTTT.

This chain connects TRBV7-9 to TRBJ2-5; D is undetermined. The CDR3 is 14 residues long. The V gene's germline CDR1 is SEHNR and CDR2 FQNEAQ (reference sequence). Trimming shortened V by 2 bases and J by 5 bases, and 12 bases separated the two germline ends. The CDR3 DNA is TGTGCCAGCAGCTTATGGATTAAGGAGGAGACCCAGTACTTC. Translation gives CASSLWIKEETQYF. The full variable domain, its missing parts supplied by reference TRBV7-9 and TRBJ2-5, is DTGVSQNPRHKITKRGQNVTFRCDPISEHNRLYWYRQTLGQGPEFLTYFQNEAQLEKSRLLSDRFSAERPKGSFSTLEIQRTEQGDSAMYLCASSLWIKEETQYFGPGTRLLVL.

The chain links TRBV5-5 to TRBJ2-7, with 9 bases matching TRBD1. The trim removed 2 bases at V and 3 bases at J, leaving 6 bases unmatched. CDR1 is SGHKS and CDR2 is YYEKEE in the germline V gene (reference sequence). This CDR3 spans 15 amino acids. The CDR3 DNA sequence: TGTGCCAGCAGCTTAGCCGGACAGGGGCGCTACGAGCAGTACTTC. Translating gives CASSLAGQGRYEQYF.

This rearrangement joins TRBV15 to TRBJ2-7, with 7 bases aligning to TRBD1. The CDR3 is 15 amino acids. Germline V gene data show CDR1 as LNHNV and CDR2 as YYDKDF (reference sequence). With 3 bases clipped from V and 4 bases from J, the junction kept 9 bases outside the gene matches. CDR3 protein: CATSRNRGPVYEQYF. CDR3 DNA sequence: TGTGCCACCAGCAGGAACAGGGGACCCGTTTACGAGCAGTACTTC.

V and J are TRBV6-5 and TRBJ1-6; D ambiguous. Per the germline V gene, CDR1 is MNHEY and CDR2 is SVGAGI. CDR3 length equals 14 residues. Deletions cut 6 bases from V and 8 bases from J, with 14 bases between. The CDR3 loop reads CASRAEGRDSPLHF. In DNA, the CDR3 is TGTGCCAGCAGGGCCGAGGGAAGGGATTCACCCCTCCACTTT.

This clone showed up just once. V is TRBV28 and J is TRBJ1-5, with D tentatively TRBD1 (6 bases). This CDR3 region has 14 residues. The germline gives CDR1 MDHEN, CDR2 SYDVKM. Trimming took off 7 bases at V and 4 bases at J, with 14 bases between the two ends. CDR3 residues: CASNERTVNQPQHF. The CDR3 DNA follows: TGTGCCAGCAACGAGCGGACAGTGAATCAGCCCCAGCATTTT.

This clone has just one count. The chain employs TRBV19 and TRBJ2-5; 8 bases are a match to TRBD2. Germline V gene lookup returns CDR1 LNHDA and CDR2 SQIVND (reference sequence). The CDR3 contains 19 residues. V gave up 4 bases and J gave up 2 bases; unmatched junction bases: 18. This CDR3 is CASSRSGTSNLGGQETQYF. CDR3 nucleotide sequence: TGTGCCAGTAGTAGAAGCGGGACTAGTAATTTAGGGGGTCAAGAGACCCAGTACTTC.

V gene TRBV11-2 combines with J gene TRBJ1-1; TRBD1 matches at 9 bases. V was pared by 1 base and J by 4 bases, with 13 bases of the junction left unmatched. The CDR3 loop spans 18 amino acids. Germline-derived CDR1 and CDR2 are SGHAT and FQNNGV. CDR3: CASSLASPRDRVRTEAFF. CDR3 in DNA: TGTGCCAGCAGCTTAGCGTCCCCCAGGGACAGGGTTCGCACTGAAGCTTTCTTT.

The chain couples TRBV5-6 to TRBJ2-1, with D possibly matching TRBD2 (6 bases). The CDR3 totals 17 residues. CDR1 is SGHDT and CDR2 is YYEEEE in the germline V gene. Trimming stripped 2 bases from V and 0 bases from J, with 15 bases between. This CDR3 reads CASSFPLARSSYNEQFF. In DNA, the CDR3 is TGTGCCAGCAGCTTCCCACTAGCCCGGAGCTCCTACAATGAGCAGTTCTTC.

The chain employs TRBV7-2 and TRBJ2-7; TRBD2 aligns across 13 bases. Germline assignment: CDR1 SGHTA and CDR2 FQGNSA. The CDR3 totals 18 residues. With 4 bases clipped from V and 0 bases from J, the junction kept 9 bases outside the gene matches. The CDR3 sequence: CASSYRTSGGLSSYEQYF. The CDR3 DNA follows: TGTGCCAGCAGCTACCGGACTAGCGGGGGCCTAAGCTCCTACGAGCAGTACTTC. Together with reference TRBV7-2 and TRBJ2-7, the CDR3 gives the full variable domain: GAGVSQSPSNKVTEKGKDVELRCDPISGHTALYWYRQSLGQGLEFLIYFQGNSAPDKSGLPSDRFSAERTGGSVSTLTIQRTQQEDSAVYLCASSYRTSGGLSSYEQYFGPGTRLTVT.

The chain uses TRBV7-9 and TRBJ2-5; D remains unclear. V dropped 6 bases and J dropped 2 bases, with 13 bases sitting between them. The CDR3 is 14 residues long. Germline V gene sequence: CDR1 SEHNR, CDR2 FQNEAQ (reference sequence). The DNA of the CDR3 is TGTGCCAGCAGTTTTTTACAGTATCAAGAGACCCAGTACTTC. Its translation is CASSFLQYQETQYF.

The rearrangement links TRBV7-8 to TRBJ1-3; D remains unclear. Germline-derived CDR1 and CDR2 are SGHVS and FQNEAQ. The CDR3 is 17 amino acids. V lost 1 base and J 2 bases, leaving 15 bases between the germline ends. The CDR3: CASSLVGQSVTGNTIYF. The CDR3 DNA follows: TGTGCCAGCAGCTTAGTTGGGCAGTCAGTAACTGGAAACACCATATATTTT.

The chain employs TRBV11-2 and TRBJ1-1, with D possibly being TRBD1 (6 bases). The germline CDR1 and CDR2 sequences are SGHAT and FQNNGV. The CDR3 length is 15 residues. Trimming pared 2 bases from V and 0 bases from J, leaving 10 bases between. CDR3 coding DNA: TGTGCCAGCAGCTTACGGACAGCCATGAACACTGAAGCTTTCTTT. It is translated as CASSLRTAMNTEAFF.

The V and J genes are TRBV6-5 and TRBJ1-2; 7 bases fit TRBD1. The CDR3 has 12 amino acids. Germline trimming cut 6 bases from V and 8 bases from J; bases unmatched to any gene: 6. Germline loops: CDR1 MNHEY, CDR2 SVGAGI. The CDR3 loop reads CASSYTGVGYTF. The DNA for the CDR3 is TGTGCCAGCAGCTACACAGGGGTGGGCTACACCTTC.

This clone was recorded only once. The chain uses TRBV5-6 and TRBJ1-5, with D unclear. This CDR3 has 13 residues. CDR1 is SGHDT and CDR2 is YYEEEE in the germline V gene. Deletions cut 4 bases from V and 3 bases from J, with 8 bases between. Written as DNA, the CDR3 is TGTGCCAGCAGCCAGGCCTTCAATCAGCCCCAGCATTTT. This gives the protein CASSQAFNQPQHF.

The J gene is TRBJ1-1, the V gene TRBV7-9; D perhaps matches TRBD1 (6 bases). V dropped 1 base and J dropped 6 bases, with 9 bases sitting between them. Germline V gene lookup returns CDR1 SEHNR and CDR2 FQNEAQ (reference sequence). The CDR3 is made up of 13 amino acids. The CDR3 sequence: CASSLEGGAEAFF. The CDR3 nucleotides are TGTGCCAGCAGCTTAGAAGGGGGGGCTGAAGCTTTCTTT. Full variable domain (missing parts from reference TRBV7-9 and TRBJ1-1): DTGVSQNPRHKITKRGQNVTFRCDPISEHNRLYWYRQTLGQGPEFLTYFQNEAQLEKSRLLSDRFSAERPKGSFSTLEIQRTEQGDSAMYLCASSLEGGAEAFFGQGTRLTVV.

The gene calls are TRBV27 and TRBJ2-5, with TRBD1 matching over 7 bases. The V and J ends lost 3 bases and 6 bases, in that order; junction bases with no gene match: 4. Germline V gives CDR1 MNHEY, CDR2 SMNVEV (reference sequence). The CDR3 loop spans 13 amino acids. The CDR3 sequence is CASSLRDSKTQYF. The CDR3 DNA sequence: TGTGCCAGCAGTTTGAGGGACAGTAAGACCCAGTACTTC.

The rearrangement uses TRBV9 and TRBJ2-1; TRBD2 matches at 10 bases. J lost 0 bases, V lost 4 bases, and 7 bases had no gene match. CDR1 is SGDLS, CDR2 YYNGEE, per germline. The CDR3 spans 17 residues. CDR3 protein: CASSFRTSGRSYNEQFF. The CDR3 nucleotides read TGTGCCAGCAGCTTCCGGACTAGCGGACGCTCCTACAATGAGCAGTTCTTC.

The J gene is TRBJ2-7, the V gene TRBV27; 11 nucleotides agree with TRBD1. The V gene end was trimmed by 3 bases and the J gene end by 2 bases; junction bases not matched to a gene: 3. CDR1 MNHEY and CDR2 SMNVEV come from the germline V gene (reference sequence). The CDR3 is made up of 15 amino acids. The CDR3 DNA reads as TGTGCCAGCAGTTTTTGGGACAGGGGGACCTACGAGCAGTACTTC. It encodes CASSFWDRGTYEQYF.

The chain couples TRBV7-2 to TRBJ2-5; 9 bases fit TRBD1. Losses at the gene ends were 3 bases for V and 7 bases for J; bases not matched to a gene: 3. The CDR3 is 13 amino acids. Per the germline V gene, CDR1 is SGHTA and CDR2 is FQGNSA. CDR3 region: CASSFRQGGTQYF. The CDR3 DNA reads TGTGCCAGCAGCTTTAGACAGGGGGGGACCCAGTACTTC. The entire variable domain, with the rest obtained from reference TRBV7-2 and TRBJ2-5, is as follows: GAGVSQSPSNKVTEKGKDVELRCDPISGHTALYWYRQSLGQGLEFLIYFQGNSAPDKSGLPSDRFSAERTGGSVSTLTIQRTQQEDSAVYLCASSFRQGGTQYFGPGTRLLVL.

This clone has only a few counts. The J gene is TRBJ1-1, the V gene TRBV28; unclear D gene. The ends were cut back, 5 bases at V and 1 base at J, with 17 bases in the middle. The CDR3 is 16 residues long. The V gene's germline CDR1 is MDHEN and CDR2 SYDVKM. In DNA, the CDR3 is TGTGCCAGCAGTGAACCCTACGGACGGGAGAACACTGAAGCTTTCTTT. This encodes CASSEPYGRENTEAFF.